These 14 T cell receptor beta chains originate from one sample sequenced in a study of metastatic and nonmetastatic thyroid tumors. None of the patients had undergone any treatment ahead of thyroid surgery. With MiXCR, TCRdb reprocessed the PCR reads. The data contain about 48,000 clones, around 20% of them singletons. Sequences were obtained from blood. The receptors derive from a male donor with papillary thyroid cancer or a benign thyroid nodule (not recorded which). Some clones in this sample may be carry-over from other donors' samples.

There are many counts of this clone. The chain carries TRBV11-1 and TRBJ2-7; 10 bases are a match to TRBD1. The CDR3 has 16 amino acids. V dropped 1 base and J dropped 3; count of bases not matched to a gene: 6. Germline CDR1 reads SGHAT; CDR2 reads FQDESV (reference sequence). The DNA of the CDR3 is TGTGCCAGCAGCTTAGTGGGGGGACAGGGGAGCTACGAGCAGTACTTC. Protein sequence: CASSLVGGQGSYEQYF.

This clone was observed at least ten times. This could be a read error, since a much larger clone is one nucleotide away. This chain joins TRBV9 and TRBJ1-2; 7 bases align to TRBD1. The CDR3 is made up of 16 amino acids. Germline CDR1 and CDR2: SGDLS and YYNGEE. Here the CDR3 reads CASSVAYDREYYGHTF. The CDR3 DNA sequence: TGTGCCAGCAGCGTAGCCTATGACAGGGAGTACTATGGCCACACCTTC. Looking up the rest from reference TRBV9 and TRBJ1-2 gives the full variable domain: DSGVTQTPKHLITATGQRVTLRCSPRSGDLSVYWYQQSLDQGLQFLIQYYNGEERAKGNILERFSAQQFPDLHSELNLSSLELGDSALYFCASSVAYDREYYGHTFGSGTRLTVV.

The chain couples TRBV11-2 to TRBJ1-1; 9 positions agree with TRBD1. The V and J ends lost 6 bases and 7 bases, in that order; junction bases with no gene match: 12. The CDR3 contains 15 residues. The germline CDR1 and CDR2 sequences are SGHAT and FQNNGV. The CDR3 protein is CASSSIAGTGIEAFF. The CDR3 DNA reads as TGTGCCAGCAGTTCCATTGCCGGGACAGGGATTGAAGCTTTCTTT.

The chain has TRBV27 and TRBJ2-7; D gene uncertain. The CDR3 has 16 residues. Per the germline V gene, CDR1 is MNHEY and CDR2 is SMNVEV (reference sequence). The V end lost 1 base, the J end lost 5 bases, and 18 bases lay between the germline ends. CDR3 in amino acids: CASSLLSPSVGDEQYF. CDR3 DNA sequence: TGTGCCAGCAGTTTATTGAGCCCATCGGTAGGTGACGAGCAGTACTTC.

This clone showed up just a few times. CDR3 residues: CASSEQAGGPYEQYF. In nucleotides, the CDR3 is TGTGCCAGCAGTGAACAGGCGGGGGGACCCTACGAGCAGTACTTC. V gene TRBV2 combines with J gene TRBJ2-7, with 8 bases identical to TRBD2. With 2 bases clipped from V and 2 bases from J, the junction kept 5 bases outside the gene matches. Per germline, CDR1 SNHLY and CDR2 FYNNEI. The CDR3 is 15 residues long.

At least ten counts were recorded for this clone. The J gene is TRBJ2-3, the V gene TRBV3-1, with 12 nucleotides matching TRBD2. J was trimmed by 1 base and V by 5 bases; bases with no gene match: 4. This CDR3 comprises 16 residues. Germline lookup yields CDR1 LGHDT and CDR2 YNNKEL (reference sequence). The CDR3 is CASSRLAGAGTDTQYF. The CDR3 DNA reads TGTGCCAGCAGCAGACTAGCGGGGGCTGGCACAGATACGCAGTATTTT.

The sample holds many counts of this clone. CDR3 protein: CASKLGTPDTQYF. CDR3 bases: TGTGCCAGCAAGCTCGGGACTCCAGATACGCAGTATTTT. The chain couples TRBV6-1 to TRBJ2-3; possibly TRBD2 for D (6 bases). Germline assignment: CDR1 MNHNS and CDR2 SASEGT. The length of the CDR3 is 13 residues. The germline V and J ends were trimmed by 7 bases and 4 bases, with 12 bases remaining between them.

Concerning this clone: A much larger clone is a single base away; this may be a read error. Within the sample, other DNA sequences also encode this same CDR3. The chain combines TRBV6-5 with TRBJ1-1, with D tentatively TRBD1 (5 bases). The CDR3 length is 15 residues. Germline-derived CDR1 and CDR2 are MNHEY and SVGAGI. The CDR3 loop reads CASSYSGGGYTEAFF. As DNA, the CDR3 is TGTGCCAGCAGTTACTCGGGGGGGGGGTACACTGAGGCTTTCTTT.

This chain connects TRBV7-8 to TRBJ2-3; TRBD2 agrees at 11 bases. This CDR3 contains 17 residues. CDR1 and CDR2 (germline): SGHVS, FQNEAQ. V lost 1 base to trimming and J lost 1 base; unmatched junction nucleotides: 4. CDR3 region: CASSLGCSGGGTDTQYF. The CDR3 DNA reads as TGTGCCAGCAGCTTAGGGTGTAGCGGGGGGGGCACAGATACGCAGTATTTT.

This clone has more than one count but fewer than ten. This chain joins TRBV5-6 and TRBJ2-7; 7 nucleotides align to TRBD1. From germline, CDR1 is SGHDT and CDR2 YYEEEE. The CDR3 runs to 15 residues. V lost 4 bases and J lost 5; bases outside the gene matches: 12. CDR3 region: CASSATGSGVHEQYF. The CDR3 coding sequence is TGTGCCAGCAGCGCGACAGGGAGTGGGGTTCACGAGCAGTACTTC.

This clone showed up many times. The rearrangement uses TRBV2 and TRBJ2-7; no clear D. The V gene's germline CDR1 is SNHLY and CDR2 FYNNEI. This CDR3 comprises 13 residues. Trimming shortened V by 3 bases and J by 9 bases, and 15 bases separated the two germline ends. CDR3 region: CASSDGRELGQYF. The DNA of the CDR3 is TGTGCCAGCAGTGATGGAAGGGAATTAGGGCAGTACTTC.

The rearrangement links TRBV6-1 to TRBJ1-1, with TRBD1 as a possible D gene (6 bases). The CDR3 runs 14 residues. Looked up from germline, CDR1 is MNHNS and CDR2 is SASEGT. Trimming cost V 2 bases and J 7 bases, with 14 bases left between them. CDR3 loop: CASSERTERVEAFF. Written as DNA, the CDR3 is TGTGCCAGCAGTGAACGGACAGAGAGAGTTGAAGCTTTCTTT.

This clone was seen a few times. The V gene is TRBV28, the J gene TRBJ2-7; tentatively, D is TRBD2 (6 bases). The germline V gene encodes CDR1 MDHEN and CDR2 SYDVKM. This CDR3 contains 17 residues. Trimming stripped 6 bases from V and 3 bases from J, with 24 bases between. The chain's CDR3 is CASRSAGAGSRDYEQYF. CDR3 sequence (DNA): TGTGCCAGCAGATCCGCCGGTGCGGGGAGCAGGGACTACGAGCAGTACTTC.

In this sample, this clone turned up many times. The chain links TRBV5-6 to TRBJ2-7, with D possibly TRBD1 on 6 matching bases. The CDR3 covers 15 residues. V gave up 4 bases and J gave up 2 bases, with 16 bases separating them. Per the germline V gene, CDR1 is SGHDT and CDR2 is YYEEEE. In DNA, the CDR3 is TGTGCCAGCAGCCTTGTGTCGACAGGAGCCTACGAGCAGTACTTC. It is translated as CASSLVSTGAYEQYF.